This T cell receptor beta chain was sequenced for a study of T cells in Graves' hyperthyroidism and ophthalmopathy. Study-wide results and caveats: Ophthalmopathy was separated from stable hyperthyroidism by a 13 V-J model. Appearing also in blood were most of the thyroid clonotypes expanded above 0.001.

This CDR3 comprises 13 residues. In germline, CDR1 is DFQATT, CDR2 SNEGSKA (reference sequence). V gave up 3 bases and J gave up 3 bases, with 11 bases separating them. Amplification of TCR beta CDR3 regions was performed using RNA transcripts as template. HTBI primers were employed in a first-round RT-PCR of the TCR CDR3. TCRdb analysed the multiplex PCR reads with MiXCR anew, one entry per CDR3 protein. This repertoire shows 400,000 to 550,000 distinct CDR3 sequences, less than 25% found once; its top ten account for roughly 12%. This clonotype was detected many times. Its specificity is not known. The chain joins TRBV20-1 to TRBJ1-1; unclear D gene. The receptor's source is a woman aged 25 to 39 with Graves' ophthalmopathy. Sequences were obtained from blood. The CDR3: CSASAGWDTEAFF. The DNA of the CDR3 is TGCAGTGCTAGTGCCGGGTGGGACACTGAAGCTTTCTTT.